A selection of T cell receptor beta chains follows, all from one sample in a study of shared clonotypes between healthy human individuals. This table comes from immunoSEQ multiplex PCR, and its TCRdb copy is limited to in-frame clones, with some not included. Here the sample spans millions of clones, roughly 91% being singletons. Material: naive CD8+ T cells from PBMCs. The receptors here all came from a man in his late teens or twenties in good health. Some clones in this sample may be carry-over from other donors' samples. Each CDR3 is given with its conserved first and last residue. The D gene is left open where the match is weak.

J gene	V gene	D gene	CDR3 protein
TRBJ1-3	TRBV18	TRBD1	CASSPLGQKSGNTIYF
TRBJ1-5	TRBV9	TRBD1	CASSVGGTGNQPQHF
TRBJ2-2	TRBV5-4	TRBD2	CASSLKRELNTGELFF
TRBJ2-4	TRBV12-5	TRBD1	CASGLVPQGENIQYF
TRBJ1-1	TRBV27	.	CASSLSAGFGGNTEAFF
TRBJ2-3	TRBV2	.	CASKAGFSTDTQYF
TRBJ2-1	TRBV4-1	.	CASSQESYNEQFF
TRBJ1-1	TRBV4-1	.	CASSQDPWALNTEAFF
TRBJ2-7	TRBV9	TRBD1	CASSVGGTAAYEQYF
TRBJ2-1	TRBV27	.	CASSLGVEGSNEQFF
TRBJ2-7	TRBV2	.	CASSDEAYEQYF
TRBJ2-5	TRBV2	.	CASSEALWGVQETQYF
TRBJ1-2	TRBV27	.	CASSQFFEQGPFYGYTF
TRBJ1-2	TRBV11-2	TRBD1	CASSLDKRDSWAANYGYTF
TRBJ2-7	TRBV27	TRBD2	CASSSSGRFSYEQYF
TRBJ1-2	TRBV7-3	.	CASSFSGDLTF
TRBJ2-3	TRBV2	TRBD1	CASLTGVGPDTQYF
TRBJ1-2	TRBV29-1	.	CSVVKDYGYTF
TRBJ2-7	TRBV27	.	CASSLSNSYEQYF
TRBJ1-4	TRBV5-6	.	CASSLLPTDEREKLFF
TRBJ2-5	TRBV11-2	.	CASIGEGETQYF
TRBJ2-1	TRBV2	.	CASSEVLMGNNEQFF